Presented here are 29 T cell receptor beta chains from one specimen sequenced in a study of blood T cell repertoires in COVID-19. Clones were read by immunoSEQ multiplex PCR, and TCRdb kept only the in-frame ones, dropping some. The table has about 160,000 clones, roughly 90% seen once. What was sequenced was peripheral blood. The receptors derive from a man aged 25 to 40 with COVID-19, enrolled during active disease.

This clone appeared once. The chain couples TRBV2 to TRBJ2-5; 9 bases agree with TRBD2. Germline loops: CDR1 SNHLY, CDR2 FYNNEI. Trimming cost V 6 bases and J 0 bases; bases outside gene matches: 2. The CDR3 sequence is 14 residues long. The CDR3 sequence is CASRGTSNQETQYF. In DNA form, the CDR3 reads TGTGCCAGCAGGGGGACTAGCAACCAAGAGACCCAGTACTTC.

The rearrangement uses TRBV19 and TRBJ1-5, with D tentatively TRBD1 (6 bases). Germline values: CDR1 LNHDA, CDR2 SQIVND (reference sequence). The CDR3 runs to 14 residues. The V gene lost 5 bases and the J gene lost 7 bases, with 15 bases spanning the gap. The chain's CDR3 is CASSPDRLGQPQHF. CDR3 nucleotide sequence: TGTGCCAGTAGTCCCGACAGGTTGGGACAGCCCCAGCATTTT.

The chain is built from TRBV7-3 and TRBJ2-3; 13 nucleotides line up with TRBD2. V shed 4 bases and J 6 bases; nucleotides not matched to a gene: 7. This CDR3 has 16 amino acids. Per germline, CDR1 SGHTA and CDR2 FQGTGA. The CDR3 loop reads CASSSRLAGGRDTQYF. The CDR3 DNA reads as TGTGCCAGCAGCTCCCGACTAGCGGGGGGCCGTGATACGCAGTATTTT.

This chain joins TRBV9 and TRBJ2-1; 7 bases agree with TRBD1. There are 15 residues in the CDR3. Germline V CDR1 and CDR2: SGDLS, YYNGEE. J lost 4 bases, V lost 0 bases, and 4 bases had no gene match. The CDR3 loop is CASSVDTGVYNEQFF. For the CDR3, the DNA is TGTGCCAGCAGCGTAGATACAGGGGTTTACAATGAGCAGTTCTTC.

This clone was seen once. This chain connects TRBV5-4 to TRBJ1-2; possible D gene TRBD1, 6 bases. This CDR3 has 14 residues. V lost 2 bases and J lost 8, with 16 bases in between. CDR1 is SGHNT and CDR2 is YYREEE in the germline V gene (reference sequence). CDR3 loop: CASSLQGFSEGYTF. For the CDR3, the DNA is TGTGCCAGCAGCTTACAGGGTTTTTCTGAAGGCTACACCTTC.

This clone showed up just a few times. The chain recombines TRBV25-1 with TRBJ2-7, with 10 positions matching TRBD1. From germline, CDR1 is MGHDK and CDR2 SYGVNS. CDR3 size: 15 residues. Losses at the gene ends were 0 bases for V and 3 bases for J; bases not matched to a gene: 2. The CDR3 protein is CASSEYRTGGYEQYF. The CDR3 nucleotides read TGTGCCAGCAGTGAATACCGGACAGGGGGCTACGAGCAGTACTTC.

J is TRBJ2-4 and V is TRBV3-1 (or the pseudogene TRBV3-2), with a tentative D call TRBD2 (6 bases). This CDR3 has 18 residues. The ends were cut back, 4 bases at V and 0 bases at J, with 19 bases in the middle. CDR1 LGHDT and CDR2 YNNKEL come from the germline V gene (reference sequence). CDR3 sequence reads: CASSRSGSGQTAKNIQYF. CDR3 nucleotides: TGTGCCAGCAGCCGAAGCGGGTCAGGGCAAACAGCCAAAAACATTCAGTACTTC.

V and J are TRBV2 and TRBJ1-2, with 10 bases lining up with TRBD1. The CDR3 consists of 13 residues. Germline lookup yields CDR1 SNHLY and CDR2 FYNNEI. V lost 5 bases to trimming and J lost 4 bases; unmatched junction nucleotides: 1. CDR3 region: CASSRQGAYGYTF. CDR3 nucleotide sequence: TGTGCCAGCAGTCGACAGGGGGCCTATGGCTACACCTTC.

The chain carries TRBV7-3 and TRBJ2-4, with 7 positions matching TRBD1. The junction had 7 bases not matched to a gene; V was cut back by 5 bases and J by 9 bases. This CDR3 comprises 13 residues. Germline V gene lookup returns CDR1 SGHTA and CDR2 FQGTGA. The CDR3 is CASSQSSGGIQYF. The CDR3 DNA reads as TGTGCCAGCAGCCAAAGTTCAGGGGGCATTCAGTACTTC.

A single count supports this clone. The genes are TRBV5-1 and TRBJ1-1, with 8 positions matching TRBD1. V lost 0 bases and J lost 3; bases outside the gene matches: 1. The CDR3 is 14 amino acids. CDR1 is SGHRS and CDR2 is YFSETQ in the germline V gene. This chain's CDR3 is CASSLAGGDTEAFF. CDR3 in DNA: TGCGCCAGCAGCTTGGCAGGGGGCGACACTGAAGCTTTCTTT.

The V call is TRBV7-8, the J call TRBJ1-5; no reliable D call. V was cut by 5 bases and J by 6 bases, with 17 bases left in between. CDR3 length: 15 residues. Germline lookup yields CDR1 SGHVS and CDR2 FQNEAQ. DNA of the CDR3: TGTGCCAGCAGCCCCCTCAGCGGGTTCGGTCAGCCCCAGCATTTT. Translated, it gives CASSPLSGFGQPQHF.

The rearrangement uses TRBV7-9 and TRBJ1-2, with D possibly matching TRBD1 (5 bases). The germline gives CDR1 SEHNR, CDR2 FQNEAQ (reference sequence). V was cut by 3 bases and J by 13 bases, with 30 bases left in between. The length of the CDR3 is 17 residues. Written as DNA, the CDR3 is TGTGCCAGCAGCTTCATTGTGGGGGAGGCCCCGCTGGTGCCGACCACCTTC. It yields the protein CASSFIVGEAPLVPTTF.

CDR3 amino acids: CASSYSADRTGRAFF. DNA of the CDR3: TGTGCCAGCAGTTACAGTGCTGATAGGACCGGGAGAGCTTTCTTT. This sequence joins TRBV6-5 and TRBJ1-1; D remains unclear. The CDR3 is 15 amino acids. Germline V gives CDR1 MNHEY, CDR2 SVGAGI. Trimming shortened V by 2 bases and J by 10 bases, and 20 bases separated the two germline ends.

This sequence joins TRBV6-5 and TRBJ1-2, with D possibly TRBD1 on 5 matching bases. The CDR3 sequence is 14 residues long. V was pared by 0 bases and J by 8 bases, with 13 bases between. Per germline, CDR1 MNHEY and CDR2 SVGAGI. CDR3 DNA: TGTGCCAGCAGTTACTCGGAGGGGTCCGGGGGCTACACCTTC. Translation: CASSYSEGSGGYTF.

CDR3 sequence: CASSVGGIGNTIYF. In DNA form, the CDR3 reads TGTGCCAGCAGCGTAGGCGGGATTGGAAACACCATATATTTT. The V gene is TRBV9, the J gene TRBJ1-3; D is ambiguous. Germline CDR1 is SGDLS and CDR2 is YYNGEE. V lost 0 bases and J 3 bases, leaving 7 bases between the germline ends. The CDR3 contains 14 residues.

The J gene is TRBJ2-2, the V gene TRBV7-2, with D possibly being TRBD1 or TRBD2 (6 bases each). The CDR3 contains 13 residues. Germline CDR1 reads SGHTA; CDR2 reads FQGNSA. V lost 5 bases and J lost 10, with 14 bases in between. CDR3 nucleotide sequence: TGTGCCAGCAGCCTAGGGGGACTTTTGGAGCTGTTTTTT. The encoded protein is CASSLGGLLELFF.

This chain connects TRBV2 to TRBJ1-1; D is unclear. The CDR3 loop spans 14 amino acids. CDR1 is SNHLY, CDR2 FYNNEI, per germline. Trimming removed 7 bases from V and 1 base from J, with 13 bases in between. This CDR3 reads CASIPGKGNTEAFF. CDR3 nucleotide sequence: TGTGCCAGCATCCCCGGGAAAGGGAACACTGAAGCTTTCTTT.

J is TRBJ1-5 and V is TRBV6-2 or TRBV6-3, with 9 nucleotides matching TRBD1. Trimming at V came to 5 bases and at J to 1 base, leaving 6 bases not matched to a gene. There are 16 residues in the CDR3. Germline V gene sequence: CDR1 MNHEY, CDR2 SVGEGT. CDR3 protein: CASSRGTGWSNQPQHF. CDR3 nucleotide sequence: TGTGCCAGCAGTCGGGGGACAGGGTGGAGCAATCAGCCCCAGCATTTT.

The chain has TRBV27 and TRBJ1-2; no clear D gene. The CDR3 consists of 14 residues. Germline V gene data show CDR1 as MNHEY and CDR2 as SMNVEV (reference sequence). V was pared by 2 bases and J by 4 bases, with 11 bases between. The CDR3 is CASSLRRVGYGYTF. The CDR3 nucleotides read TGTGCCAGCAGTTTAAGGCGGGTGGGCTATGGCTACACCTTC.

This chain joins TRBV7-2 and TRBJ1-5; TRBD1 agrees at 7 bases. V shed 1 base, J shed 6 bases, and the junction held 3 bases outside the gene matches. The CDR3 length is 14 residues. Germline lookup yields CDR1 SGHTA and CDR2 FQGNSA. The CDR3 DNA follows: TGTGCCAGCAGCTTAGGAGCAGGGGGTCAGCCCCAGCATTTT. It yields the protein CASSLGAGGQPQHF.

V and J are TRBV7-5 and TRBJ1-6; TRBD1 is taken as the D call from the table, unchecked against the DNA. TRBV7-5 is a pseudogene. The CDR3 has 17 residues. The CDR3 is CARSPLPAGAYNSPLHF. The CDR3 DNA reads as TGTGCCAGAAGCCCTCTCCCGGCAGGGGCGTATAATTCACCCCTCCACTTT.

This chain connects TRBV11-2 to TRBJ1-1; 7 bases are a match to TRBD1. Germline trimming cut 4 bases from V and 4 bases from J; bases unmatched to any gene: 3. CDR1 and CDR2 (germline): SGHAT, FQNNGV. CDR3 size: 13 residues. The CDR3 spells CASSSTGVTEAFF. The CDR3 coding sequence is TGTGCCAGCAGCTCCACAGGGGTCACTGAAGCTTTCTTT.

The V gene is TRBV6-5, the J gene TRBJ1-5; D is possibly TRBD1 (5 bases). V was cut by 4 bases and J by 4 bases, with 11 bases left in between. CDR1 is MNHEY, CDR2 SVGAGI, per germline. The CDR3 has 14 residues. The CDR3: CASSWGRRNQPQHF. The CDR3, as DNA: TGTGCCAGCAGTTGGGGCAGACGAAATCAGCCCCAGCATTTT.

This chain joins TRBV28 and TRBJ2-3, with 7 bases lining up with TRBD1. This CDR3 is 15 amino acids long. Per the germline V gene, CDR1 is MDHEN and CDR2 is SYDVKM. Trimming removed 10 bases from V and 0 bases from J; junction bases left unmatched: 10. The CDR3 spells CATATGATSTDTQYF. The CDR3 DNA reads as TGTGCCACAGCAACAGGGGCCACTAGCACAGATACGCAGTATTTT.

This chain joins TRBV15 and TRBJ1-4; the match to TRBD1 covers 8 bases. Per the germline V gene, CDR1 is LNHNV and CDR2 is YYDKDF (reference sequence). With V trimmed by 2 bases and J by 7 bases, 6 bases remained unmatched. CDR3 size: 15 residues. The CDR3 region has the DNA TGTGCCACCAGCAGAATACAGGGGGAAGGTGAAAAACTGTTTTTT. Amino acid sequence: CATSRIQGEGEKLFF.

J is TRBJ2-2 and V is TRBV5-4, with D perhaps TRBD2 (5 bases). Germline V gene sequence: CDR1 SGHNT, CDR2 YYREEE (reference sequence). The CDR3 consists of 17 residues. Trimming removed 0 bases at V and 1 base at J, with 13 bases between. Written as DNA, the CDR3 is TGTGCCAGCAGCTTGGGGGTGGGCGGACTGAACACCGGGGAGCTGTTTTTT. Translation: CASSLGVGGLNTGELFF. The entire variable domain, with the rest obtained from reference TRBV5-4 and TRBJ2-2, is as follows: ETGVTQSPTHLIKTRGQQVTLRCSSQSGHNTVSWYQQALGQGPQFIFQYYREEENGRGNFPPRFSGLQFPNYSSELNVNALELDDSALYLCASSLGVGGLNTGELFFGEGSRLTVL.

This chain connects TRBV9 to TRBJ1-1, with D unresolved. The CDR3 has 14 residues. Between the trimmed V and J ends, which lost 4 bases and 1 base, there was a span of 11 bases. Looked up from germline, CDR1 is SGDLS and CDR2 is YYNGEE. The CDR3 is CASSPRSGNTEAFF. The CDR3 DNA follows: TGTGCCAGCAGCCCCCGGTCGGGGAACACTGAAGCTTTCTTT.

The V call is TRBV30, the J call TRBJ2-1; D uncertain. There are 15 residues in the CDR3. CDR1 is GTSNPN, CDR2 SVGIG, per germline (reference sequence). Trimming took off 4 bases at V and 3 bases at J, with 16 bases between the two ends. CDR3 residues: CAWTVQMSDYNEQFF. The CDR3, as DNA: TGTGCCTGGACTGTACAAATGAGCGACTACAATGAGCAGTTCTTC.

This chain uses TRBV6-5 with TRBJ1-2; possibly TRBD1 for D (6 bases). The germline gives CDR1 MNHEY, CDR2 SVGAGI. The V end was cut by 2 bases, the J end by 5 bases, with 12 bases between. This CDR3 is built from 14 residues. In DNA form, the CDR3 reads TGTGCCAGCAGTTACCGCGACAGGAGGTATGGCTACACCTTC. Its translation is CASSYRDRRYGYTF.